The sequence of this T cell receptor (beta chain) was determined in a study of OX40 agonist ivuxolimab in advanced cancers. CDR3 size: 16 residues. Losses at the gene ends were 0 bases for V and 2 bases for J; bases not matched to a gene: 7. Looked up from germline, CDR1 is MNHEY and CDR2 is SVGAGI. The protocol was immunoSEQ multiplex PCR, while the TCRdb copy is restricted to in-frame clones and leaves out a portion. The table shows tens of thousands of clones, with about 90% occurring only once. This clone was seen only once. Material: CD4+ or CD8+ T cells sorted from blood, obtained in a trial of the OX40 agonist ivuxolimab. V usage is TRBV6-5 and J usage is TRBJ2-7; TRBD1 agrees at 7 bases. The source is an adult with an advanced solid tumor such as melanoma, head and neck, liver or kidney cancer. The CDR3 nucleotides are TGTGCCAGCAGTTACTCTTCGGGACAGAAGACCTACGAGCAGTACTTC. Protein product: CASSYSSGQKTYEQYF.